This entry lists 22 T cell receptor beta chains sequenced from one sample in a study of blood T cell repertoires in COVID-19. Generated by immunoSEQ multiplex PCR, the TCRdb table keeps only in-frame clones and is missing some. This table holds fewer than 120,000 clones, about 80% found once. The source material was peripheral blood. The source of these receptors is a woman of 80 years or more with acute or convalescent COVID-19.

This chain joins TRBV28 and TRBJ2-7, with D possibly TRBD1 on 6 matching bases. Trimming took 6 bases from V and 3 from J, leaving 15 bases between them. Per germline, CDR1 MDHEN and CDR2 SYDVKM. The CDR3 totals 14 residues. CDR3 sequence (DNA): TGTGCCAGCAGCCCCCCGGGACACAACTACGAGCAGTACTTC. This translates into CASSPPGHNYEQYF. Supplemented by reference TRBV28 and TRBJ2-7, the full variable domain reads DVKVTQSSRYLVKRTGEKVFLECVQDMDHENMFWYRQDPGLGLRLIYFSYDVKMKEKGDIPEGYSVSREKKERFSLILESASTNQTSMYLCASSPPGHNYEQYFGPGTRLTVT.

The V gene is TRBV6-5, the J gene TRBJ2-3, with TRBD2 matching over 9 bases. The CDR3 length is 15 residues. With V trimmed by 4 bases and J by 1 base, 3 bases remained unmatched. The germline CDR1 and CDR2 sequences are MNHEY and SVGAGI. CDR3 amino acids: CASSSTSGGTDTQYF. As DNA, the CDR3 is TGTGCCAGCAGTTCGACTAGCGGAGGCACAGATACGCAGTATTTT.

The CDR3 loop reads CASSPRAGANYGYTF. The CDR3 region has the DNA TGTGCCAGCTCACCAAGGGCGGGGGCGAACTATGGCTACACCTTC. The V call is TRBV18, the J call TRBJ1-2; the D gene is possibly TRBD1 (6 bases). V was cut by 2 bases and J by 2 bases, with 12 bases left in between. Germline values: CDR1 KGHSH, CDR2 LQKENI. The CDR3 has 15 amino acids.

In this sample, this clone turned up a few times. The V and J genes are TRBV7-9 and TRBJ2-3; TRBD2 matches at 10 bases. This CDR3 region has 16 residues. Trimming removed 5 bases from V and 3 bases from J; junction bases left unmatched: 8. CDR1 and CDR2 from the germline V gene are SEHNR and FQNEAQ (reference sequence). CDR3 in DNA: TGTGCCAGCAGCCTAACGGGACTAGCGCTGACAGATACGCAGTATTTT. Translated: CASSLTGLALTDTQYF.

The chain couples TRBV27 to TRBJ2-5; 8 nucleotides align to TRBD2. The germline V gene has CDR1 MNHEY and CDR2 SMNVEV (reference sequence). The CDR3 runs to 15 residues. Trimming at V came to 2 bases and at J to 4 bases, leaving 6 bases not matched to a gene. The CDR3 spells CASSLVGTRGETQYF. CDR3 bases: TGTGCCAGCAGTTTAGTCGGGACTAGGGGAGAGACCCAGTACTTC.

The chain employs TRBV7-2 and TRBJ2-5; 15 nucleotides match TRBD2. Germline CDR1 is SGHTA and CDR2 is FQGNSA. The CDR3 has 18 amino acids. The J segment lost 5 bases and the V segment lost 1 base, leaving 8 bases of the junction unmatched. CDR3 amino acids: CASSLGTSGRAYVETQYF. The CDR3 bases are TGTGCCAGCAGCTTAGGGACTAGCGGGAGGGCGTATGTGGAGACCCAGTACTTC.

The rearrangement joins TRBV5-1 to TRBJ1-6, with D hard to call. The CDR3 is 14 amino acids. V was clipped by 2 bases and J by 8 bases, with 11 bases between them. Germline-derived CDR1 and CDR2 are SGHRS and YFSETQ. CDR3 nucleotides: TGCGCCAGCAGCTTCCGGGGATCGGATTCACCCCTCCACTTT. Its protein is CASSFRGSDSPLHF.

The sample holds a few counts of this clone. This CDR3 reads CASSLSGPDGYTF. CDR3 DNA sequence: TGTGCCAGCAGTTTGTCAGGGCCCGATGGCTACACCTTC. This chain uses TRBV27 with TRBJ1-2, with a possible D match to TRBD1 (5 bases). CDR3 length: 13 residues. V dropped 3 bases and J dropped 6 bases, with 11 bases sitting between them. Germline assignment: CDR1 MNHEY and CDR2 SMNVEV (reference sequence).

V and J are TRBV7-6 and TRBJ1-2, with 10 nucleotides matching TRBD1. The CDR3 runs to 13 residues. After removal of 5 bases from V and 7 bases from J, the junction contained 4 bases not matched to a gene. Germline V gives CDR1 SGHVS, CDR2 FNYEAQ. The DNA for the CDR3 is TGTGCCAGCAGCCAATGGACAGGGGGTGGCTACACCTTC. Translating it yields CASSQWTGGGYTF.

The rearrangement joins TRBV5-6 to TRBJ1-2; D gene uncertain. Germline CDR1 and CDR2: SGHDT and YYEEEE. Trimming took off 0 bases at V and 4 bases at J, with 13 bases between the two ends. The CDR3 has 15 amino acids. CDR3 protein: CASSLGAAGGYGYTF. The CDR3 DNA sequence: TGTGCCAGCAGCTTGGGGGCAGCGGGAGGCTATGGCTACACCTTC. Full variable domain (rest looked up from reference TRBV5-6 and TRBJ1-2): DAGVTQSPTHLIKTRGQQVTLRCSPKSGHDTVSWYQQALGQGPQFIFQYYEEEERQRGNFPDRFSGHQFPNYSSELNVNALLLGDSALYLCASSLGAAGGYGYTFGSGTRLTVV.

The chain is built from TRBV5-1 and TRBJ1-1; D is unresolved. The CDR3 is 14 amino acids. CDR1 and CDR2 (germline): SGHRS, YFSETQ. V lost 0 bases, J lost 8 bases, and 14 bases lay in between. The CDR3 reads CASSLGANLKEAFF. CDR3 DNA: TGCGCCAGCAGCTTGGGAGCGAACTTAAAAGAAGCTTTCTTT.

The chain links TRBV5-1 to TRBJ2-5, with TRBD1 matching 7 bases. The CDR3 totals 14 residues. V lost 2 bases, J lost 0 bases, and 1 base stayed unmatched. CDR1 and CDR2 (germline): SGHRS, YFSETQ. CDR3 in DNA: TGCGCCAGCAGCTTTACAGGGGACCAAGAGACCCAGTACTTC. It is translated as CASSFTGDQETQYF. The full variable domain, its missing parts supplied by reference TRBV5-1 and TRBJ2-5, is KAGVTQTPRYLIKTRGQQVTLSCSPISGHRSVSWYQQTPGQGLQFLFEYFSETQRNKGNFPGRFSGRQFSNSRSEMNVSTLELGDSALYLCASSFTGDQETQYFGPGTRLLVL.

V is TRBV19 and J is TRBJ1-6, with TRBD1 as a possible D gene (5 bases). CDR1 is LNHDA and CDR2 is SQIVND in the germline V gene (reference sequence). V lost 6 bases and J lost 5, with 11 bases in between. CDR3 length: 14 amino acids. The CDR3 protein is CASRDSVDNSPLHF. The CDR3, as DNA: TGTGCCAGTAGAGACAGCGTTGATAATTCACCCCTCCACTTT.

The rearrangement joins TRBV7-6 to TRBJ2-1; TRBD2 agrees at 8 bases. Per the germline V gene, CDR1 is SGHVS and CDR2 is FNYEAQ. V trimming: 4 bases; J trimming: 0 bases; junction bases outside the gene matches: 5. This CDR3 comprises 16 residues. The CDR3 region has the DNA TGTGCCAGCAGCTGGACTAGCCAGAGCTCCTACAATGAGCAGTTCTTC. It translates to CASSWTSQSSYNEQFF.

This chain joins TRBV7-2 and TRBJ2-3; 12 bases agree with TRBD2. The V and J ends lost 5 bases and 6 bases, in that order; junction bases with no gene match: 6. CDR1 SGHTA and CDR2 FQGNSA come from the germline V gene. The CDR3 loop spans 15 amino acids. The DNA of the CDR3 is TGTGCCAGCAGCCGGACTAGCGGGATTATCGATACGCAGTATTTT. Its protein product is CASSRTSGIIDTQYF.

CDR3 bases: TGTGCCAGCAGCGAGCTAGCAATAAGCACAGATACGCAGTATTTT. It is translated as CASSELAISTDTQYF. This chain uses TRBV9 with TRBJ2-3; D is perhaps TRBD2 (5 bases). The ends were cut back, 3 bases at V and 0 bases at J, with 11 bases in the middle. This CDR3 has 15 residues. Germline CDR1 SGDLS, CDR2 YYNGEE.

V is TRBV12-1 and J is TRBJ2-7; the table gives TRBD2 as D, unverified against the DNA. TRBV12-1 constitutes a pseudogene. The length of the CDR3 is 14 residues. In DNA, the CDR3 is TGTGCCAGCAGCTTCGAGACTAGCGCCTACGAGCAGTACTTC. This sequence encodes CASSFETSAYEQYF.

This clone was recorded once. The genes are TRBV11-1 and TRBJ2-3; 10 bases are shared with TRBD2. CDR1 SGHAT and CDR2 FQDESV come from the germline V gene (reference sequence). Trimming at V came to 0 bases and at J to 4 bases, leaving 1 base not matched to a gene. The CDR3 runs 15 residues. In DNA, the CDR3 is TGTGCCAGCAGCTTAGCCGGGACTAGCGCAGATACGCAGTATTTT. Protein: CASSLAGTSADTQYF.

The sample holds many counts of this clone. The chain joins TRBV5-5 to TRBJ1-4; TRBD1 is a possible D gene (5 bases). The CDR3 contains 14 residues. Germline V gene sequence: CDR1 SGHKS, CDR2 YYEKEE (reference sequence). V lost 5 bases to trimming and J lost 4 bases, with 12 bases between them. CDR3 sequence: CASRPGTRNEKLFF. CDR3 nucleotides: TGTGCCAGCAGGCCCGGGACTCGTAATGAAAAACTGTTTTTT.

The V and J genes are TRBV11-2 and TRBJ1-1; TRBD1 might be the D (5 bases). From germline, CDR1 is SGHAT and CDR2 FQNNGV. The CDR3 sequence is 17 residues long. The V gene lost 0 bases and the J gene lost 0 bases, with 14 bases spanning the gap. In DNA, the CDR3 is TGTGCCAGCAGCTTAGATGGGGGGTTGATGGTGAACACTGAAGCTTTCTTT. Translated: CASSLDGGLMVNTEAFF.

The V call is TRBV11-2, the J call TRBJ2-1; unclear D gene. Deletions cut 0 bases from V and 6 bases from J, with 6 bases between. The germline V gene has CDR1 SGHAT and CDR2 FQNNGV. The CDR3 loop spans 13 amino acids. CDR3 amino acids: CASSLDLSNEQFF. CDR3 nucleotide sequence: TGTGCCAGCAGCTTAGATTTGAGCAATGAGCAGTTCTTC. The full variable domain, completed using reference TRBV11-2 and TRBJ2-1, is EAGVAQSPRYKIIEKRQSVAFWCNPISGHATLYWYQQILGQGPKLLIQFQNNGVVDDSQLPKDRFSAERLKGVDSTLKIQPAKLEDSAVYLCASSLDLSNEQFFGPGTRLTVL.

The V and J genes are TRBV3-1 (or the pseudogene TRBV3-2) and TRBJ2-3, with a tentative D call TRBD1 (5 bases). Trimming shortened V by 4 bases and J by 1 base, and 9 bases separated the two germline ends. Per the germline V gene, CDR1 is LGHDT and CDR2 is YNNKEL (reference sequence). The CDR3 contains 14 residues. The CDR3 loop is CASSPLGRTDTQYF. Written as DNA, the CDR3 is TGTGCCAGCAGCCCTCTGGGGCGCACAGATACGCAGTATTTT.